This T cell receptor (beta chain) was sequenced during a study of cytomegalovirus exposure and HLA in healthy donors. In the PCR, 60 Vbeta and 13 Jbeta primers were used. Libraries were prepared by immunoSEQ multiplex PCR; TCRdb keeps only in-frame clonotypes and omits some of them. The data contain 35,000 to 55,000 clones, 60% to 80% of them singletons. About this clone itself: Antigen unknown.

Trimming took 3 bases from V and 6 from J, leaving 8 bases between them. CDR1 is KGHSH, CDR2 LQKENI, per germline. This CDR3 is built from 13 residues. Overall study results and limits: Most subjects' HLA-A and HLA-B alleles were reportedly predicted from TCR beta sequences.

The sequencing sample was made of PBMCs. This TCR was recovered from a man aged 30-40 years in good health and CMV-seronegative. The genes are TRBV18 and TRBJ2-2, with no clear D. CDR3 region: CASSPLESGELFF. CDR3 DNA: TGTGCCAGCTCACCTTTGGAGTCCGGGGAGCTGTTTTTT.